This T cell receptor beta chain was sequenced in a study of OX40 agonist ivuxolimab in advanced cancers. General observations from the study: Normalized expansion of T-cell clones was also low for some nonresponders. Average numbers of expanded clones were greater in CD8+ T cells than in CD4+.

Only in-frame clones appear in the TCRdb table, and some are missing; sequencing was by immunoSEQ multiplex PCR. Among approximately 76,000 clones, around nine tenths were seen once, and the ten largest hold under 0.9%. Worth noting for this clone: Its antigen is as yet unknown.

V was pared by 0 bases and J by 6 bases, with 6 bases of the junction left unmatched. Germline-derived CDR1 and CDR2 are SGHNT and YYREEE (reference sequence). This CDR3 region has 16 residues. This clonotype originated in an adult with an advanced solid tumor such as melanoma, head and neck, liver or kidney cancer. The chain is built from TRBV5-4 and TRBJ1-6; 7 bases fit TRBD1. The sequencing used CD4+ or CD8+ T cells sorted from blood, collected in a trial of the OX40 agonist ivuxolimab. CDR3 protein: CASSLVNRGLNSPLHF. CDR3 in DNA: TGTGCCAGCAGCTTGGTAAACAGGGGCCTTAATTCACCCCTCCACTTT.